This TCR beta chain was captured by sequencing in a study of neoadjuvant nivolumab and ipilimumab in lung cancer. As regards this clone: What it binds is not known.

This CDR3 is built from 14 residues. CDR1 is KGHSH, CDR2 LQKENI, per germline. V was pared by 2 bases and J by 4 bases, with 11 bases between. Overall study findings and caveats: From pretherapy to surgery, tumor richness and clonality rose with dual therapy. Blood richness before therapy tracked richness in tumors resected after neoadjuvant therapy.

TCRdb's table, derived via immunoSEQ multiplex PCR, lists solely in-frame clones and lacks some. The table records more than 1,200 clones, roughly 80% of them present only once. The clonotype originates from an adult with non-small cell lung cancer. Specimen: tumor tissue, collected before neoadjuvant nivolumab, alone or with ipilimumab. This rearrangement joins TRBV18 to TRBJ1-1, with D possibly matching TRBD1 (6 bases). CDR3 nucleotide sequence: TGTGCCAGCTCACCATCACAGGGACGCACTGAAGCTTTCTTT. This gives the protein CASSPSQGRTEAFF.